This T cell receptor beta chain was captured by sequencing in a study of monozygotic twins with inflammatory bowel disease. Following a re-call of the 5' RACE reads, TCRdb has one entry per CDR3 protein and lacks DNA. Recorded for this sample: 200,000 to 250,000 distinct CDR3 sequences. The length of the CDR3 is 15 residues. In germline, CDR1 is MNHNS, CDR2 SASEGT. No T cells were sorted before total RNA was taken from whole blood. This chain links TRBV6-1 with TRBJ1-2; the D call from TCRdb, TRBD1, cannot be confirmed without DNA. This TCR came from a human donor with ulcerative colitis or Crohn's disease, or a healthy co-twin of an affected twin (not recorded which). The sample comprised blood. CDR3 protein: CASKKRSGTAEGYTF.